The clone carrying this T cell receptor beta chain was seen a handful of times. The data derive from a study of human CD4 T cells and Enterobacteriaceae. TCRdb's copy holds only in-frame clones and misses some; the assay was immunoSEQ multiplex PCR. The table lists 25,000 to 30,000 clones, roughly four fifths of them singletons. The CDR3 extends over 12 amino acids. Trimming left V 3 bases short and J 4 bases short, with 4 bases between. Germline lookup yields CDR1 SGHKS and CDR2 YYEKEE (reference sequence). All CD4+ cells other than CD45RA+CCR7+CD95- naive cells were sorted as memory, over 95% pure. This rearrangement joins TRBV5-5 to TRBJ2-2, with D uncertain. The sample taken for sequencing was memory CD4+ T cells from blood. This receptor was obtained from a human donor in good health. CDR3 protein: CASSSLTGELFF. CDR3 bases: TGTGCCAGCAGCTCTCTCACCGGGGAGCTGTTTTTT.